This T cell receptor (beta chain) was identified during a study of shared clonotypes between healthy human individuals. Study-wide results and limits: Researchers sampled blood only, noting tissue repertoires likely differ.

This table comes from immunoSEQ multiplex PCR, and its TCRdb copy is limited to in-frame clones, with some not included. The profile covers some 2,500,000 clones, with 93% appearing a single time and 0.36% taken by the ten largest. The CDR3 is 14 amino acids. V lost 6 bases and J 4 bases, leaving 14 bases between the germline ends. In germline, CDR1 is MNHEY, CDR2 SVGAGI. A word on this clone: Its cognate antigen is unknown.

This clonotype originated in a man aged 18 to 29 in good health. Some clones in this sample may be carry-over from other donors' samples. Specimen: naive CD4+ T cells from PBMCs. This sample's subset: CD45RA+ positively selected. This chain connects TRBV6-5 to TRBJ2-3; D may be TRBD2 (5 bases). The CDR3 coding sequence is TGTGCCAGCAGACCGTACGCGGACTCAGATACGCAGTATTTT. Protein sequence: CASRPYADSDTQYF.